This T cell receptor beta chain comes out of a study of blood T cell repertoires in COVID-19. Background on the study: Samples taken during acute and convalescent COVID-19 were collected in the United States, Italy and Spain.

Authors' methods: Estimation of nucleated cell counts was performed using reference gene primer amplification. The method was immunoSEQ multiplex PCR; TCRdb's version includes in-frame clones alone and lacks a portion of them. The DNA gave D and trimming, while V, J and clone size come from that table. The sample consists of over 200,000 clones, roughly four fifths of them appearing once. Symptom resolution, clearance, or two negative PCRs marked donors in Cohort 3 as recovered. The germline V gene has CDR1 LGHDT and CDR2 YNNKEL (reference sequence). With 4 bases removed from V and 6 bases from J, the gap between germline ends came to 10 bases. The length of the CDR3 is 13 residues.

The clonotype originates from a man aged 60 to 69 who had recovered from COVID-19. V usage is TRBV3-1 (or the pseudogene TRBV3-2) and J usage is TRBJ2-1; D might be TRBD1 (6 bases). The specimen sequenced was PBMCs or T cells enriched from blood (not recorded which). DNA for the CDR3: TGTGCCAGCAGCCGGACAGTACGCAATGAGCAGTTCTTC. It codes for CASSRTVRNEQFF.